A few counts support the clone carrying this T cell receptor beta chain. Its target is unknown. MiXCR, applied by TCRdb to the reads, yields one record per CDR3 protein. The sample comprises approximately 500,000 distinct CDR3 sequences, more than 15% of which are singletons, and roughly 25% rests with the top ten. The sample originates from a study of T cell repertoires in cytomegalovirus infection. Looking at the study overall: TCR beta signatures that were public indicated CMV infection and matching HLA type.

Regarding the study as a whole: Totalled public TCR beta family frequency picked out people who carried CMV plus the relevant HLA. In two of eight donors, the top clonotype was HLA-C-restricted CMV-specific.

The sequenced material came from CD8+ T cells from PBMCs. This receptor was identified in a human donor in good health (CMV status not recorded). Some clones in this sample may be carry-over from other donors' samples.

The CDR3 sequence: CASRALEGRTGELFF. In DNA, the CDR3 is TGTGCCAGCAGGGCCTTGGAGGGACGCACCGGGGAGCTGTTTTTT. This chain uses TRBV12-3 or TRBV12-4 with TRBJ2-2, with a tentative D call TRBD2 (6 bases). V lost 6 bases and J 4 bases, leaving 15 bases between the germline ends. This CDR3 is 15 amino acids long.